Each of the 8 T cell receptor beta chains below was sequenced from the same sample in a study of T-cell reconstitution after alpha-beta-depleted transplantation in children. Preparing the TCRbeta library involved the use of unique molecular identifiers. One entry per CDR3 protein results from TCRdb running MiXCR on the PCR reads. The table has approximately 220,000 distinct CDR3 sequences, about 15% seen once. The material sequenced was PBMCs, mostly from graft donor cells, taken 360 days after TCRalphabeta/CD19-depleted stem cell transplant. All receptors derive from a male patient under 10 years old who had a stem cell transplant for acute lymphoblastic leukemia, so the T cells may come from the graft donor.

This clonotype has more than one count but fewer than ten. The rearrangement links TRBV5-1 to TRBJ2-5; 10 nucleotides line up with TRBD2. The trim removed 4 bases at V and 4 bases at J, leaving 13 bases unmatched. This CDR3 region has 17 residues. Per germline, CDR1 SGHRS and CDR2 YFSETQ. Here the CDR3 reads CASSRSGGAIIPETQYF. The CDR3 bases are TGCGCCAGCAGCCGCAGCGGGGGGGCCATCATTCCAGAGACCCAGTACTTC.

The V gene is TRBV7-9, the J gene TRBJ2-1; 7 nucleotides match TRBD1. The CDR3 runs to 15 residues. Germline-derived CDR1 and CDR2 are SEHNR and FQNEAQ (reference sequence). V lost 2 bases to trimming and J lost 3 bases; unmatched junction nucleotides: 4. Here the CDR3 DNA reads TGTGCCAGCAGCTTATTCCAGGGGGTCTACAATGAGCAGTTCTTC. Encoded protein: CASSLFQGVYNEQFF.

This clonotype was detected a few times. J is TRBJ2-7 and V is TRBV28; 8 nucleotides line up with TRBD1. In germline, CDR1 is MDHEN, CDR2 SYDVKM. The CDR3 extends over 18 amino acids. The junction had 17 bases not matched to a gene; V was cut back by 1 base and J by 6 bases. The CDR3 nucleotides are TGTGCCAGCAGTTTATCCCTCTCTTCAAGGGCAGGGGGCCTCGAGCAGTACTTC. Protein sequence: CASSLSLSSRAGGLEQYF.

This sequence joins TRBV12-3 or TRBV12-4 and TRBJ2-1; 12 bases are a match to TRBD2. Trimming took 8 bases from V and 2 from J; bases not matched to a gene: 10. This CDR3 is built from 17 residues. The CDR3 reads CASRGLAGGIAYNEQFF. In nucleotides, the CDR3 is TGTGCCAGCCGAGGGCTAGCGGGAGGGATAGCCTACAATGAGCAGTTCTTC.

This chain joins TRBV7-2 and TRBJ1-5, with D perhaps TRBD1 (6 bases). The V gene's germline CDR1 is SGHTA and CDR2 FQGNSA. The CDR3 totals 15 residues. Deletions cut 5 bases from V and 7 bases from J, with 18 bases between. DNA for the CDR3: TGTGCCAGCAGCCCTCACCCAGGGGTCGGACAGCCCCAGCATTTT. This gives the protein CASSPHPGVGQPQHF.

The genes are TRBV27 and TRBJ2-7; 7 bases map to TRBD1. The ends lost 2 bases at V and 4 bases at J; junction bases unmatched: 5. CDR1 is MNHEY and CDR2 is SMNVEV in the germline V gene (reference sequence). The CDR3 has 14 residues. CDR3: CASSLQGDGYEQYF. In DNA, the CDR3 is TGTGCCAGCAGTTTACAGGGGGACGGGTACGAGCAGTACTTC.

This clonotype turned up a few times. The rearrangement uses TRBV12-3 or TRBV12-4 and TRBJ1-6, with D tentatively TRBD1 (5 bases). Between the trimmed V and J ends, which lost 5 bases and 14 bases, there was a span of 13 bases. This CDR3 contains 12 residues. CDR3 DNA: TGTGCCAGCAGTCCCCAAGGGGCATCCCTCCACTTT. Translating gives CASSPQGASLHF.

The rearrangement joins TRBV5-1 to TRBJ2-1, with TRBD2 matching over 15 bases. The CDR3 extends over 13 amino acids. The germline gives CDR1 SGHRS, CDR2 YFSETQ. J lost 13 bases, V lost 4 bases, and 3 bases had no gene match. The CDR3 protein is CASSGLAGGRQFF. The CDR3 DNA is TGCGCCAGCAGCGGACTAGCGGGAGGGCGTCAGTTCTTC. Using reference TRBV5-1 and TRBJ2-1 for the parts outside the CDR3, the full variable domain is KAGVTQTPRYLIKTRGQQVTLSCSPISGHRSVSWYQQTPGQGLQFLFEYFSETQRNKGNFPGRFSGRQFSNSRSEMNVSTLELGDSALYLCASSGLAGGRQFFGPGTRLTVL.